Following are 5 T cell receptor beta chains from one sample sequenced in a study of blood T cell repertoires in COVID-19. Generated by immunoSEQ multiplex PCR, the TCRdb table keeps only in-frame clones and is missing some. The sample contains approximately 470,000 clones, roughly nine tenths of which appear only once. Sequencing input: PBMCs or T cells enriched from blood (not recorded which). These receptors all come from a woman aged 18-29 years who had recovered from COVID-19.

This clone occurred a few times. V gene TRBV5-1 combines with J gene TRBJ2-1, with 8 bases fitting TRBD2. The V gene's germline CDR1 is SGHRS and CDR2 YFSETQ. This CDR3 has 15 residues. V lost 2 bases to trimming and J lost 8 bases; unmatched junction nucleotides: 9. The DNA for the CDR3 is TGCGCCAGCAGCTTTCGCGGGGGGCCCTCCTATGAGCAGTTCTTC. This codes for CASSFRGGPSYEQFF. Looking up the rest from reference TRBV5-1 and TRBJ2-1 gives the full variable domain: KAGVTQTPRYLIKTRGQQVTLSCSPISGHRSVSWYQQTPGQGLQFLFEYFSETQRNKGNFPGRFSGRQFSNSRSEMNVSTLELGDSALYLCASSFRGGPSYEQFFGPGTRLTVL.

The CDR3 DNA reads as TGTGCCAGCAGTTTCCGGGGGATGAGGAGCTCCTATAATTCACCCCTCCACTTT. Protein sequence: CASSFRGMRSSYNSPLHF. The chain has TRBV28 and TRBJ1-6; a weak D match, TRBD1 (5 bases). The CDR3 runs to 18 residues. Germline CDR1 is MDHEN and CDR2 is SYDVKM. Trimming cost V 3 bases and J 0 bases, with 15 bases left between them.

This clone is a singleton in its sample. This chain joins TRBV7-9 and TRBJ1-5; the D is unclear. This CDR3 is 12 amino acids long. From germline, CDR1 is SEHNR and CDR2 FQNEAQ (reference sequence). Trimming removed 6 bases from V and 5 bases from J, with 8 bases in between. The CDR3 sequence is CASRRQDQPQHF. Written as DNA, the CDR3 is TGTGCCAGCAGACGGCAGGATCAGCCCCAGCATTTT.

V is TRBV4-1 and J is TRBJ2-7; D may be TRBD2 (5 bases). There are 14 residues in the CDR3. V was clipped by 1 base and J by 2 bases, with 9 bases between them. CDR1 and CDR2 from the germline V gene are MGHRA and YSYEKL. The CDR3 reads CASSQVPGTYEQYF. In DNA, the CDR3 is TGCGCCAGCAGCCAAGTCCCGGGAACCTACGAGCAGTACTTC.

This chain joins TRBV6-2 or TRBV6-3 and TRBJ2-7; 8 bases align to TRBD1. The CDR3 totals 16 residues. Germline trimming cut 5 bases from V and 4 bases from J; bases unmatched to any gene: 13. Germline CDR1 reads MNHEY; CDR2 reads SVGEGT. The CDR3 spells CASSTPPGQGRYEQYF. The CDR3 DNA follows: TGTGCCAGCAGTACCCCCCCTGGACAGGGCCGGTACGAGCAGTACTTC.